Sequencing of this T cell receptor (beta chain) was carried out in a study of blood T cells in healthy people across ages. Regarding the study as a whole: PBMC samples, being unsorted, prevented any conclusive comparison of naive and antigen-experienced cells. The diversity estimates, figures obtained from one million T cells, were considered underestimates.

Alongside a J-beta primer mix, a sample-barcoded 5' primer served in a second PCR lasting roughly 7 to 11 cycles. A single record per CDR3 protein comes from TCRdb applying MiXCR to the 5' RACE reads. The sample lists 1.5 million to 2 million distinct CDR3 sequences; around half were seen once. Germline lookup yields CDR1 MNHEY and CDR2 SMNVEV (reference sequence). V lost 5 bases, J lost 0 bases, and 14 bases lay in between. The CDR3 loop spans 17 amino acids. Extracted total RNA amounted to at least 6 micrograms for each sample. Worth noting for this clonotype: Its antigen is unknown.

The sequenced sample consisted of blood. The genes are TRBV27 and TRBJ2-6; D possibly uses TRBD1 or TRBD2 (5 bases each). The sequence was collected from a woman between 40 and 55 years old in good health. CDR3 nucleotide sequence: TGTGCCAGCAGTGGAGGACACTCATCCTCTGGGGCCAACGTCCTGACTTTC. This translates into CASSGGHSSSGANVLTF.